The TCR beta chain described here comes from a study of cytomegalovirus exposure and HLA in healthy donors. The study's findings and limits: Later analysis demonstrated an association between a missense DCLRE1C variant and TCR beta V- and J-gene trimming. Earlier findings revealed that most TCR beta V segments proved productive either about 90% or about 30% of the time. From TCR beta sequences, most subjects' HLA-A and HLA-B alleles were reportedly predicted accurately.

Regarding this clone: Its specificity is unknown.

Use of 60 Vbeta and 13 Jbeta primers characterized the PCR. In the original analysis: Among the unique TCR beta chains that a later analysis counted, 70 million to 85 million in all, approximately 12 million were shared. Sequencing was performed with immunoSEQ multiplex PCR; in TCRdb, only in-frame clones are kept and a portion is missing. V and J calls plus clone size are reproduced from that table; the DNA served to infer D and trimming. The table shows more than 95,000 clones, with 60% to 85% occurring only once. Germline V gives CDR1 SNHLY, CDR2 FYNNEI. This CDR3 spans 13 amino acids. The V gene end was trimmed by 7 bases and the J gene end by 9 bases; junction bases not matched to a gene: 6.

This sequence was found in a woman aged 18-30 years in good health and CMV-seropositive. The chain links TRBV2 to TRBJ1-6, with 7 bases identical to TRBD1. The sequenced sample consisted of PBMCs. CDR3 in DNA: TGTGCCAGCAACGACAGGGATACTTCACCCCTCCACTTT. Protein product: CASNDRDTSPLHF.